This T cell receptor (beta chain) was profiled in a study of beta chain features in type 1 diabetes. This CDR3 is built from 12 residues. The V gene lost 4 bases and the J gene lost 4 bases, with 8 bases spanning the gap. The germline CDR1 and CDR2 sequences are SGHNT and YYREEE (reference sequence). Expressed TCRB transcripts were sequenced, since all the RNA that had been isolated was reverse transcribed. TCRdb keeps only in-frame clones here, not all; method: immunoSEQ multiplex PCR. The sample carries under 300,000 clones, approximately 15% recorded once. Remarks on this clone: Its antigen is not identified.

Regarding the study as a whole: Moderate yet significant TCRB CDR3 shortening was seen in Type 1 diabetes patients in all four CD4+ subsets. Whether TCRB rearrangement is influenced by HLA type was left unresolved in this analysis. The cDNA sequencing approach could over-represent high-TCR-expressing cells.

Sorted CD4+ subsets: naive, central memory, regulatory, stem cell-like memory (CD45RO/CCR7/CD25/CD127/CD95/CD27 panel). The V gene is TRBV5-4, the J gene TRBJ1-1; D is unclear. The source is a man aged 25 to 40 with type 1 diabetes. The sequenced sample consisted of naive CD4+ T cells from blood. This CDR3 is CASSRRGTEAFF. DNA of the CDR3: TGTGCCAGCAGCCGCCGGGGCACTGAAGCTTTCTTT.